Listed below are T cell receptor beta chains from one sample, sequenced in a study of metastatic and nonmetastatic thyroid tumors. TCRdb reprocessed the PCR reads via MiXCR. The sample lists roughly 15,000 clones; about 25% were seen once. Sample: adjacent normal tissue. The receptors come from a female donor with papillary thyroid cancer or a benign thyroid nodule (not recorded which). Some clones in this sample may be carry-over from other donors' samples. Each CDR3 is given with its conserved first and last residue. The D gene is left open where the match is weak. Clone size is stated in some rows and not others, as once, few, many or a class when expanded.

j_gene,abundance,d_gene,v_gene,CDR3aa,CDR3nt
TRBJ2-1,NA,TRBD2,TRBV20-1,CSARDASGLGNEQFF,TGCAGTGCTAGAGATGCTAGCGGGTTAGGAAATGAGCAGTTCTTC
TRBJ2-5,many,TRBD1,TRBV5-4,CASSPAGTGQETQYF,TGTGCCAGCAGCCCCGCGGGGACAGGACAAGAGACCCAGTACTTC
TRBJ2-7,medium-sized,NA,TRBV11-2,CASSLELGRYEQYF,TGTGCCAGCAGCCTCGAGTTGGGCCGCTACGAGCAGTACTTC
TRBJ1-5,NA,NA,TRBV4-1,CASSQVPGSNQPQHF,TGCGCCAGCAGCCAAGTTCCAGGTAGCAATCAGCCCCAGCATTTT
TRBJ1-5,few,TRBD1,TRBV6-5,CASSLVTGGRQPQHF,TGTGCCAGCAGTTTAGTTACAGGGGGTCGTCAGCCCCAGCATTTT
TRBJ2-7,NA,NA,TRBV25-1,CACSTAQRPIEQYF,TGTGCCTGCTCTACGGCACAGAGGCCCATCGAGCAGTACTTC
TRBJ2-3,many,TRBD2,TRBV6-1,CASSSPGLAGPDTQYF,TGTGCCAGCAGTTCGCCCGGACTAGCGGGACCAGATACGCAGTATTTT
TRBJ2-3,many,NA,TRBV7-8,CASSLFPPGSRIDTQYF,TGTGCCAGCAGCTTATTTCCCCCCGGGAGCAGGATCGATACGCAGTATTTT
TRBJ2-3,NA,TRBD1,TRBV9,CASSVERDRALADTQYF,TGTGCCAGCAGCGTAGAGCGGGACAGGGCCCTCGCAGATACGCAGTATTTT
TRBJ2-1,NA,NA,TRBV6-1,CASRGAGYEQFF,TGTGCCAGCAGAGGGGCGGGATATGAGCAGTTCTTC
TRBJ2-4,many,NA,TRBV20-1,CSARTDRGWAKNIQYF,TGCAGTGCTAGAACGGACAGAGGTTGGGCCAAAAACATTCAGTACTTC
TRBJ1-2,NA,NA,TRBV5-1,CASSLVGQPNYGYTF,TGCGCCAGCAGCTTGGTCGGACAGCCTAACTATGGCTACACCTTC
TRBJ2-3,NA,TRBD2,TRBV5-1,CASSWDYDTQYF,TGCGCCAGCAGCTGGGACTATGATACGCAGTATTTT
TRBJ2-2,few,NA,TRBV28,CAANEVESAGELFF,TGTGCCGCCAATGAGGTTGAAAGTGCCGGGGAGCTGTTTTTT
TRBJ2-1,many,NA,TRBV30,CAWSVQALVPYNEQFF,TGTGCCTGGAGTGTACAAGCGCTAGTCCCCTACAATGAGCAGTTCTTC
TRBJ1-1,NA,NA,TRBV6-2/TRBV6-3,CASSTTGTRTEASF,TGTGCCAGCAGTACCACCGGGACGCGGACTGAAGCTTCCTTT
TRBJ2-4,few,TRBD2,TRBV19,CASRIRRGGGIPYF,TGTGCCAGTAGGATTCGACGGGGGGGTGGCATTCCGTACTTC
TRBJ2-1,many,TRBD2,TRBV30,CAWSATRTSGRNSYNEQFF,TGTGCCTGGAGCGCCACCCGGACTAGCGGGAGAAACTCCTACAATGAGCAGTTCTTC
TRBJ1-2,few,TRBD1,TRBV19,CASRTTGGADGYTF,TGTGCCAGTAGAACAACAGGGGGCGCGGATGGCTACACCTTC
TRBJ1-1,medium-sized,NA,TRBV6-1,CASSVTLNTEAFF,TGTGCCAGCAGCGTGACCTTGAACACTGAAGCTTTCTTT
TRBJ2-2,medium-sized,TRBD2,TRBV15,CATSKSGNRVGELFF,TGTGCCACCAGCAAAAGCGGGAATCGTGTCGGGGAGCTGTTTTTT
TRBJ2-3,NA,NA,TRBV24-1,CATSEPGQQGGGTDTQYF,TGTGCCACCAGTGAACCGGGCCAACAGGGTGGTGGCACAGATACGCAGTATTTT
TRBJ2-1,medium-sized,NA,TRBV12-3/TRBV12-4,CASSFGGEDYNEQFF,TGTGCCAGCAGTTTCGGCGGAGAGGACTACAATGAGCAGTTCTTC
TRBJ2-1,medium-sized,TRBD2,TRBV27,CASSQTSSGRVNEQFF,TGTGCCAGCAGTCAGACTAGCTCCGGGAGAGTCAATGAGCAGTTCTTC
TRBJ2-1,NA,NA,TRBV7-6,CASSKDINYNEQLF,TGTGCCAGCAGCAAGGATATAAACTACAATGAGCAGTTATTC
TRBJ1-5,NA,NA,TRBV15,CATSRSNRDRNQPQHF,TGTGCCACCAGCAGATCCAACAGGGATAGAAATCAGCCCCAGCATTTT
TRBJ2-5,NA,NA,TRBV6-5,CASSYDSQGETQYF,TGTGCCAGCAGTTACGACAGTCAAGGGGAGACCCAGTACTTC
TRBJ1-2,many,NA,TRBV11-3,CASSSLLGHNYGYTF,TGTGCCAGCAGCTCCCTCTTAGGCCATAACTATGGCTACACCTTC
TRBJ2-5,medium-sized,NA,TRBV6-1,CASTGHPQETQYF,TGTGCCAGCACCGGACACCCCCAAGAGACCCAGTACTTC
TRBJ2-2,few,NA,TRBV25-1,CASSLQSGNTGELFF,TGTGCCAGCAGCCTTCAAAGCGGGAACACCGGGGAGCTGTTTTTT
TRBJ2-7,NA,NA,TRBV7-2,CASSLVAVAAYEQYF,TGTGCCAGCAGCTTAGTGGCAGTGGCTGCCTACGAGCAGTACTTC
TRBJ1-5,few,TRBD1,TRBV6-1,CARNDRVQPQHF,TGTGCCAGGAACGACAGGGTTCAGCCCCAGCATTTT
TRBJ1-5,NA,TRBD1,TRBV6-1,CASSLESTGAYQPQHF,TGTGCCAGCAGTCTGGAATCCACAGGGGCCTATCAGCCCCAGCATTTT
TRBJ1-2,NA,NA,TRBV11-1,CASSSTSVDRLYGYTF,TGTGCCAGCAGCTCAACCTCCGTCGACAGACTCTATGGCTACACCTTC
TRBJ2-7,few,TRBD1,TRBV28,CANSAPGTGPDEQYF,TGTGCCAACAGTGCACCCGGGACAGGGCCTGACGAGCAGTACTTC
TRBJ1-5,few,TRBD1,TRBV28,CASGDWDRYFGNQPQHF,TGTGCCAGCGGGGATTGGGACAGGTATTTTGGCAATCAGCCCCAGCATTTT
TRBJ2-1,NA,TRBD1,TRBV13,CASSLGQGAFF,TGTGCCAGCAGCTTGGGGCAGGGGGCATTCTTC
TRBJ1-2,few,TRBD1,TRBV7-8,CASSLVGTDGYTF,TGTGCCAGCAGCTTAGTGGGGACAGACGGCTACACCTTC
TRBJ2-5,NA,TRBD2,TRBV10-3,CAISGSPLRASGETQYF,TGTGCCATCAGTGGGTCTCCACTAAGGGCTAGCGGAGAGACACAGTACTTC
TRBJ2-3,many,NA,TRBV5-1,CASSLALGTDTQYF,TGCGCCAGCAGCTTGGCCTTGGGCACAGATACGCAGTATTTT
TRBJ2-1,few,NA,TRBV20-1,CSAISGTTSSYNEQFF,TGCAGTGCTATTTCCGGGACCACATCTTCCTACAATGAGCAGTTCTTC
TRBJ1-2,few,NA,TRBV12-3/TRBV12-4,CASSRDIHYGYTF,TGTGCCAGCAGCCGGGACATTCACTATGGCTACACCTTC
TRBJ1-2,few,NA,TRBV11-3,CASSLVLDGYTF,TGTGCCAGCAGCTTAGTCTTAGATGGCTACACCTTC